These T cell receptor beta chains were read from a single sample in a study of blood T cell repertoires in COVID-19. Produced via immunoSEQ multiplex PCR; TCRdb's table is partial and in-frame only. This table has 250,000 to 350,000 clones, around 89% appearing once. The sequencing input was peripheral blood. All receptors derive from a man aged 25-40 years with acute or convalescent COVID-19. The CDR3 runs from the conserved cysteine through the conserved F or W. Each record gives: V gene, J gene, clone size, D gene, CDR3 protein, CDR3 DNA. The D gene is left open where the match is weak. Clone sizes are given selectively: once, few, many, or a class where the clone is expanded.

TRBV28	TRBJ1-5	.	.	CATQAIPSNQPQHF	TGTGCCACCCAAGCCATCCCAAGCAATCAGCCCCAGCATTTT
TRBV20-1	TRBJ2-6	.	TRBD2	CSASQGLINSGANVLTF	TGCAGTGCTAGTCAGGGACTAATAAACTCTGGGGCCAACGTCCTGACTTTC
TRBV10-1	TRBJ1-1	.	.	CASSESGQTNTEAFF	TGCGCCAGCAGTGAGTCGGGGCAAACGAACACTGAAGCTTTCTTT
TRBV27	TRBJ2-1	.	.	CASSLLGDGNYNEQFF	TGTGCCAGCAGTTTATTAGGAGACGGGAACTACAATGAGCAGTTCTTC
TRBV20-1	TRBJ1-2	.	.	CSAMKGDGYTF	TGCAGTGCTATGAAGGGGGATGGCTACACCTTC
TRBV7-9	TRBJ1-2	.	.	CASSSTTANYGYTF	TGTGCCAGCAGCTCAACCACAGCTAACTATGGCTACACCTTC
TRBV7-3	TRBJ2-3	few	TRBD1	CASSFSPGQGPQYF	TGTGCCAGCAGCTTTTCGCCTGGACAGGGTCCGCAGTATTTT
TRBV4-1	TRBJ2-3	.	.	CASRSFEDSGKYF	TGCGCCAGCAGAAGCTTTGAGGACAGTGGAAAGTATTTT
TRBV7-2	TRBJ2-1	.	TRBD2	CASSIGTSGRAHEQFF	TGTGCCAGCAGCATAGGGACTAGCGGGAGGGCCCATGAGCAGTTCTTC
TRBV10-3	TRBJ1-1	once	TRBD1	CATWDRGHREDEAFF	TGTGCCACCTGGGACAGGGGGCACCGGGAGGATGAGGCTTTCTTT
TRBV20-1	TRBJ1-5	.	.	CSASSRGGGNQPQHF	TGCAGTGCTAGTTCTCGGGGTGGGGGCAATCAGCCCCAGCATTTT
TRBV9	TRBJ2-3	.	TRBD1	CASSASPGDRVRDTQYF	TGTGCCAGCAGCGCGAGCCCAGGAGACAGGGTTAGGGATACGCAGTATTTT
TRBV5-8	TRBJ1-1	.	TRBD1	CASSYDTGTGIGTEAFF	TGTGCCAGCAGCTACGACACCGGGACAGGGATTGGGACTGAAGCTTTCTTT
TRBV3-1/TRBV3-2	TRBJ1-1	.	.	CASSQMGGLAEAFF	TGTGCCAGCAGCCAGATGGGGGGACTCGCTGAAGCTTTCTTT
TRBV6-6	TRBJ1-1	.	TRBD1	CASSFVDRGHTEAFF	TGTGCCAGCAGTTTCGTCGACAGGGGGCACACTGAAGCTTTCTTT
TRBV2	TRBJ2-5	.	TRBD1	CASSAPGTGWQETQYF	TGTGCCAGCAGTGCCCCAGGGACAGGTTGGCAAGAGACCCAGTACTTC
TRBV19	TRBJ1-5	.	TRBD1	CASSKRQGHQPQHF	TGTGCCAGTAGTAAGAGACAGGGGCATCAGCCCCAGCATTTT
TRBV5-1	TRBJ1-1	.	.	CASSTTPVQTEAFF	TGCGCCAGCAGCACGACTCCGGTTCAGACTGAAGCTTTCTTT
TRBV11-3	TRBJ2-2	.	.	CASSLDSRRELFF	TGTGCCAGCAGCTTAGATTCTAGGAGGGAGCTGTTTTTT
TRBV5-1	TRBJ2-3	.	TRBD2	CASRSTSGLSTDTQYF	TGCGCCAGCAGATCGACTAGCGGTCTTAGCACAGATACGCAGTATTTT
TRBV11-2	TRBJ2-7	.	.	CASSPHFAGEQYF	TGTGCCAGCAGCCCCCACTTTGCGGGGGAGCAGTACTTC
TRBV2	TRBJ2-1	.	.	CASSSGVDEQFF	TGTGCCAGCAGTTCAGGGGTGGATGAGCAGTTCTTC
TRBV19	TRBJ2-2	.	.	CASSISAQRHTGELFF	TGTGCCAGTAGTATATCGGCTCAGAGGCACACCGGGGAGCTGTTTTTT
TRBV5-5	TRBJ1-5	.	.	CASSLVQSGMPQHF	TGTGCCAGCAGCTTAGTACAGTCCGGGATGCCCCAGCATTTT
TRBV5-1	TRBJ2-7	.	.	CASSLAGTLRDEQYF	TGCGCCAGCAGCTTGGCCGGCACCCTTCGGGACGAGCAGTACTTC
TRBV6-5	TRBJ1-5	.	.	CASSFTGSAQPQHF	TGTGCCAGCAGTTTCACAGGTTCGGCTCAGCCCCAGCATTTT
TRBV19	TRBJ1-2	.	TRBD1	CASSDRGTGYGYTF	TGTGCCAGTAGTGACAGGGGCACTGGGTATGGCTACACCTTC
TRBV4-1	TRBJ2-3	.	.	CASSLAGLGGTDTQYF	TGCGCCAGCAGCCTCGCGGGGCTGGGGGGCACAGATACGCAGTATTTT
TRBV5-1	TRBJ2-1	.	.	CASSVEISVEQFF	TGCGCCAGCAGCGTTGAAATTAGTGTTGAGCAGTTCTTC
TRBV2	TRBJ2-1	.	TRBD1	CASRERDRSYNEQFF	TGTGCCAGCAGAGAACGGGACAGGTCATACAATGAGCAGTTCTTC
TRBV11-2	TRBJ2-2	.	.	CASSLDLGRVFNTGELFF	TGTGCCAGCAGCTTAGATTTAGGCAGGGTCTTTAACACCGGGGAGCTGTTTTTT
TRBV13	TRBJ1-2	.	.	CASSLGTGLRGYTF	TGTGCCAGCAGCTTGGGTACAGGGCTGAGGGGCTACACCTTC
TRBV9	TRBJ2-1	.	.	CASSGGWGEQFF	TGTGCCAGCAGCGGCGGGTGGGGTGAGCAGTTCTTC
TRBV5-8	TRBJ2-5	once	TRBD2	CASSLDLAGGPETQYF	TGTGCCAGCAGCTTGGACCTAGCGGGGGGGCCGGAGACCCAGTACTTC
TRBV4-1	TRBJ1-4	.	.	CASSQVGTGGEKLFF	TGCGCCAGCAGCCAAGTCGGAACCGGAGGGGAAAAACTGTTTTTT
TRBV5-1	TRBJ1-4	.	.	CASSRTIGNEKLFF	TGCGCCAGCAGCCGGACAATTGGGAATGAAAAACTGTTTTTT
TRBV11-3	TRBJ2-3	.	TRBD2	CASSPGLADTDTQYF	TGTGCCAGCAGCCCGGGACTAGCGGACACAGATACGCAGTATTTT
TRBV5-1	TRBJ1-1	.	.	CASSWGFGGTRTEAFF	TGCGCCAGCAGCTGGGGGTTCGGAGGGACGAGAACTGAAGCTTTCTTT
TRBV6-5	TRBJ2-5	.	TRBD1	CATRNRGRGETQYF	TGTGCCACCAGGAACAGGGGGCGGGGGGAGACCCAGTACTTC
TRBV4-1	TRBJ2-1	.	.	CASSQDEAGNYNEQFF	TGCGCCAGCAGCCAAGATGAGGCAGGGAATTACAATGAGCAGTTCTTC
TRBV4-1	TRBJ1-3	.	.	CASSQLQGSGSSGNTIYF	TGCGCCAGCAGCCAACTCCAAGGATCAGGGTCCTCTGGAAACACCATATATTTT